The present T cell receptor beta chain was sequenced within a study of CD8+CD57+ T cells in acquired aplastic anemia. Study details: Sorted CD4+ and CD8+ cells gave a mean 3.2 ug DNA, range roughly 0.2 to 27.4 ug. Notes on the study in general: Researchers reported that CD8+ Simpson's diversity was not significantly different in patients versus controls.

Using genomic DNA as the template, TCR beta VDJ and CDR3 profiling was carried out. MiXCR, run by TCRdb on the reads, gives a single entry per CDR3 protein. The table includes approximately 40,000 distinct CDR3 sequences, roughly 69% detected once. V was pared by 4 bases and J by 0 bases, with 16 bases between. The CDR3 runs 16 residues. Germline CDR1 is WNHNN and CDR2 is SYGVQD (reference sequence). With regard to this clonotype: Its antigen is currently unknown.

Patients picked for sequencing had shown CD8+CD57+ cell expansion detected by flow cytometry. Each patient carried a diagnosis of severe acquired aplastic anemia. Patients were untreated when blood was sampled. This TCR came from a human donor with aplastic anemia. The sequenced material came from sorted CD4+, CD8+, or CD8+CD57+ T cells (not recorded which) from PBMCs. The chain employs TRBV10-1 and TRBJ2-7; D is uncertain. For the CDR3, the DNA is TGCGCCAGCAGTGGACCTAAGGCTATAAGCTCCTACGAGCAGTACTTC. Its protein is CASSGPKAISSYEQYF.